A single TCR beta chain is shown here with its context. The data were obtained in a study of shared clonotypes between healthy human individuals. Study-level background: CD8 memory received one plate per donor, CD8 naive two, CD4 memory three and CD4 naive three.

Clones were read by immunoSEQ multiplex PCR, and TCRdb kept only the in-frame ones, dropping some. The data show about 2.3 million clones, just under 95% seen once. Germline CDR1 and CDR2: MNHNY and SVGAGI (reference sequence). Trimming stripped 7 bases from V and 3 bases from J, with 13 bases between. The CDR3 is 13 residues long. This sequence was found in a man younger than 30 in good health. Some clones in this sample may be carry-over from other donors' samples. Input material: naive CD4+ T cells from PBMCs. Subset indicated: CD45RA+ positively selected. V usage is TRBV6-6 and J usage is TRBJ2-7; tentative D call: TRBD1 (6 bases). CDR3 bases: TGTGCCAGCACCCTCGACAGGCGCTACGAGCAGTACTTC. Protein product: CASTLDRRYEQYF.